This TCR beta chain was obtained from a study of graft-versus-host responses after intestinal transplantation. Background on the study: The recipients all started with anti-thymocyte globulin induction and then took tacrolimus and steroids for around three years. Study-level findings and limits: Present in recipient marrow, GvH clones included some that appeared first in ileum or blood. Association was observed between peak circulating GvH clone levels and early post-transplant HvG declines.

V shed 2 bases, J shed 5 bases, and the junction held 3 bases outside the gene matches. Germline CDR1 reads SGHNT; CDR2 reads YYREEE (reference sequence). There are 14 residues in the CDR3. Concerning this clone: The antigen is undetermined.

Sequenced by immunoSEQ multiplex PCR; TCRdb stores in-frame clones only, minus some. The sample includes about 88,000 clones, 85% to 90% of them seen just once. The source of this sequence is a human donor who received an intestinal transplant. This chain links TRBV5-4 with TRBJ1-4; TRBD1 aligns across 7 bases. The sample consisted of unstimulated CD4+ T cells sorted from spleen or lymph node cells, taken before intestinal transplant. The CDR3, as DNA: TGTGCCAGCAGCTTTGGACAGGAAAATGAAAAACTGTTTTTT. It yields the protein CASSFGQENEKLFF.